Listed below are T cell receptor beta chains from one sample, sequenced in a study of neoadjuvant anti-PD-1 for oral cavity cancer. Generated by immunoSEQ multiplex PCR, the TCRdb table keeps only in-frame clones and is missing some. The data contain 4,500 to 6,000 clones, roughly 64% of them singletons. The input for sequencing was tumor tissue, taken before nivolumab (anti-PD-1) treatment. The source is a person aged 35-79 years with oral cavity squamous cell carcinoma. Each CDR3 is given with its conserved first and last residue. Fields, in order: D gene, J gene, V gene, clone size, CDR3 DNA, CDR3 protein. D genes are given only for firm matches. Clone sizes are given selectively: once, few, many, or a class where the clone is expanded.

d_gene: .; j_gene: TRBJ1-1; v_gene: TRBV10-3; abundance: few; CDR3nt: TGTGCCATCAGTGAGTCAGGGGGCACTGAAGCTTTCTTT; CDR3aa: CAISESGGTEAFF
d_gene: TRBD2; j_gene: TRBJ2-3; v_gene: TRBV11-3; abundance: .; CDR3nt: TGTGCCAGCAGCCGAACTAGCGGGGGCACAGATACGCAGTATTTT; CDR3aa: CASSRTSGGTDTQYF
d_gene: .; j_gene: TRBJ1-1; v_gene: TRBV4-1; abundance: .; CDR3nt: TGCGCCAGCAGCCAAAGGGGCTACAACACTGAAGCTTTCTTT; CDR3aa: CASSQRGYNTEAFF
d_gene: TRBD1; j_gene: TRBJ1-4; v_gene: TRBV19; abundance: .; CDR3nt: TGTGCCAGTAGCCACCTTGGGACAGGGGGACGTGAAAAACTGTTTTTT; CDR3aa: CASSHLGTGGREKLFF
d_gene: .; j_gene: TRBJ2-3; v_gene: TRBV4-1; abundance: few; CDR3nt: TGCGCCAGCAGCCAATCCCTCCTCACAGATACGCAGTATTTT; CDR3aa: CASSQSLLTDTQYF
d_gene: .; j_gene: TRBJ1-4; v_gene: TRBV15; abundance: .; CDR3nt: TGTGCCACCAGCAGAGACCCCACAGCGGTCTATGAAAAACTGTTTTTT; CDR3aa: CATSRDPTAVYEKLFF
d_gene: TRBD2; j_gene: TRBJ2-7; v_gene: TRBV28; abundance: few; CDR3nt: TGTGCCAGCAGTAAGAACGGGGGGAATTACGAGCAGTACTTC; CDR3aa: CASSKNGGNYEQYF
d_gene: .; j_gene: TRBJ2-5; v_gene: TRBV5-5; abundance: .; CDR3nt: TGTGCCAGCAGCTTTGGGGGGCCGAGGCAAGAGACCCAGTACTTC; CDR3aa: CASSFGGPRQETQYF
d_gene: TRBD2; j_gene: TRBJ2-5; v_gene: TRBV30; abundance: .; CDR3nt: TGTGCCTGGAGTCGGAGTCAGACTAGCGGGAGTAAGACCCAGTACTTC; CDR3aa: CAWSRSQTSGSKTQYF
d_gene: TRBD2; j_gene: TRBJ2-1; v_gene: TRBV19; abundance: .; CDR3nt: TGTGCCAGTAGAAGGGCTAGCGGGAGGCTCTACAATGAGCAGTTCTTC; CDR3aa: CASRRASGRLYNEQFF
d_gene: .; j_gene: TRBJ1-2; v_gene: TRBV6-6; abundance: few; CDR3nt: TGTGCCAGCAGCGGACTTTCCTATGGCTACACCTTC; CDR3aa: CASSGLSYGYTF
d_gene: .; j_gene: TRBJ1-6; v_gene: TRBV4-2; abundance: .; CDR3nt: TGTGCCTCTCGCCCCGGGAGCAGGAATTCACCCCTCCACTTT; CDR3aa: CASRPGSRNSPLHF
d_gene: TRBD1; j_gene: TRBJ1-4; v_gene: TRBV19; abundance: .; CDR3nt: TGTGCCACCTCCGGGACAGCGATCTACTCAACTAATGAAAAACTGTTTTTT; CDR3aa: CATSGTAIYSTNEKLFF
d_gene: .; j_gene: TRBJ1-1; v_gene: TRBV2; abundance: .; CDR3nt: TGTGCCAGCAGTGGAGTAGGGAACACTGAAGCTTTCTTT; CDR3aa: CASSGVGNTEAFF
d_gene: TRBD2; j_gene: TRBJ2-1; v_gene: TRBV5-1; abundance: .; CDR3nt: TGCGCCAGCAGCTTGAGGTCCAGCGGGGGTCTTGGTGAGCAGTTCTTC; CDR3aa: CASSLRSSGGLGEQFF
d_gene: .; j_gene: TRBJ2-7; v_gene: TRBV7-9; abundance: few; CDR3nt: TGTGCCAGCAGCTTAGCTGGCGAGCAGTACTTC; CDR3aa: CASSLAGEQYF
d_gene: TRBD2; j_gene: TRBJ2-7; v_gene: TRBV11-2; abundance: .; CDR3nt: TGTGCCAGCAGCCCAAGCGGGAGTCACGAGCAGTACTTC; CDR3aa: CASSPSGSHEQYF
d_gene: TRBD2; j_gene: TRBJ2-7; v_gene: TRBV11-2; abundance: few; CDR3nt: TGTGCCAGCAGCCCGAGTTCTAGCGGCGCCTACGAGCAGTACTTC; CDR3aa: CASSPSSSGAYEQYF
d_gene: .; j_gene: TRBJ2-2; v_gene: TRBV6-6; abundance: once; CDR3nt: TGTGCCAGCAGCCGGAGTGGGGACGACACCGGGGAGCTGTTTTTT; CDR3aa: CASSRSGDDTGELFF
d_gene: .; j_gene: TRBJ1-3; v_gene: TRBV6-1; abundance: .; CDR3nt: TGTGCCACCTCGACCCGGGGAGTTGGAAACACCATATATTTT; CDR3aa: CATSTRGVGNTIYF
d_gene: .; j_gene: TRBJ1-3; v_gene: TRBV5-8; abundance: .; CDR3nt: TGTGCCAGCAGCCGAAAGTCTGGAAACACCATATATTTT; CDR3aa: CASSRKSGNTIYF
d_gene: TRBD2; j_gene: TRBJ2-7; v_gene: TRBV11-2; abundance: .; CDR3nt: TGTGCCAGCAGCTTAGGGACTAGCGGGGACTTTTCCTACGAGCAGTACTTC; CDR3aa: CASSLGTSGDFSYEQYF
d_gene: TRBD2; j_gene: TRBJ2-7; v_gene: TRBV14; abundance: .; CDR3nt: TGTGCCAGCAGCTTACGGCCGGGGCTAGCGGCCTACGAGCAGTACTTC; CDR3aa: CASSLRPGLAAYEQYF
d_gene: TRBD1; j_gene: TRBJ1-2; v_gene: TRBV5-8; abundance: few; CDR3nt: TGTGCCAGCAGCCCCGGGACAGGGGCCTATGGCTACACCTTC; CDR3aa: CASSPGTGAYGYTF
d_gene: .; j_gene: TRBJ2-3; v_gene: TRBV28; abundance: few; CDR3nt: TGTGCCAGCAGTTTATGGACATTGGGAGTCACAGATACGCAGTATTTT; CDR3aa: CASSLWTLGVTDTQYF